The 3 T cell receptor beta chains listed next were all sequenced from one sample in a study of control samples from healthy donors and cancer patients. Produced via immunoSEQ multiplex PCR; TCRdb's table is partial and in-frame only. The sample yields approximately 60,000 clones, approximately 85% seen once. The sequenced material came from blood. These receptor sequences come from a man aged 40-50 years in good health.

The V gene is TRBV25-1, the J gene TRBJ2-7, with TRBD1 identical over 10 bases. The CDR3 contains 18 residues. Unmatched junction bases numbered 17, after V lost 3 bases and J lost 6 bases. Germline values: CDR1 MGHDK, CDR2 SYGVNS. CDR3 loop: CASSDGTGDRGGRGEQYF. The CDR3 nucleotides read TGTGCCAGCAGTGATGGGACAGGGGACCGGGGGGGCCGGGGCGAGCAGTACTTC.

This clone occurred a few times. J is TRBJ2-7 and V is TRBV4-1; possibly TRBD1 for D (5 bases). CDR3 length equals 15 residues. The V gene's germline CDR1 is MGHRA and CDR2 YSYEKL. Deletions cut 3 bases from V and 3 bases from J, with 15 bases between. CDR3 residues: CASSHDDSPDYEQYF. The CDR3 region has the DNA TGCGCCAGCAGCCACGATGACAGCCCTGACTACGAGCAGTACTTC.

The chain joins TRBV29-1 to TRBJ2-6; D unclear. This CDR3 has 17 amino acids. Germline-derived CDR1 and CDR2 are SQVTM and ANQGSEA. The V end lost 2 bases, the J end lost 0 bases, and 14 bases lay between the germline ends. CDR3 coding DNA: TGCAGCGTTGAATATCGGTTATCTGGCTCTGGGGCCAACGTCCTGACTTTC. It yields the protein CSVEYRLSGSGANVLTF.